This T cell receptor beta chain stems from a study of T-cell reconstitution after alpha-beta-depleted transplantation in children. Whole-study results and caveats: Alpha-beta T cells about two months after transplant reportedly derived from several hundred expanded graft clones.

V lost 2 bases to trimming and J lost 5 bases; unmatched junction nucleotides: 11. The CDR3 consists of 17 residues. Germline values: CDR1 MGHDK, CDR2 SYGVNS. Unique molecular identifiers were used in preparing the TCRbeta library. Via MiXCR, TCRdb re-called the PCR reads, giving one row per CDR3 protein. The sample yields roughly 180,000 distinct CDR3 sequences, 11% seen once. The sample holds many counts of this clonotype. The target antigen is unknown. The chain uses TRBV25-1 and TRBJ2-2, with 7 bases matching TRBD1. The clonotype originates from a boy between 2 and 10 years old with acute myeloid leukemia, due to receive a stem cell transplant. Specimen: PBMCs, collected before TCRalphabeta/CD19-depleted stem cell transplant. In DNA form, the CDR3 reads TGTGCCAGCAGTGAAATATACCCCCAACAGGGGACCGGGGAGCTGTTTTTT. This gives the protein CASSEIYPQQGTGELFF.